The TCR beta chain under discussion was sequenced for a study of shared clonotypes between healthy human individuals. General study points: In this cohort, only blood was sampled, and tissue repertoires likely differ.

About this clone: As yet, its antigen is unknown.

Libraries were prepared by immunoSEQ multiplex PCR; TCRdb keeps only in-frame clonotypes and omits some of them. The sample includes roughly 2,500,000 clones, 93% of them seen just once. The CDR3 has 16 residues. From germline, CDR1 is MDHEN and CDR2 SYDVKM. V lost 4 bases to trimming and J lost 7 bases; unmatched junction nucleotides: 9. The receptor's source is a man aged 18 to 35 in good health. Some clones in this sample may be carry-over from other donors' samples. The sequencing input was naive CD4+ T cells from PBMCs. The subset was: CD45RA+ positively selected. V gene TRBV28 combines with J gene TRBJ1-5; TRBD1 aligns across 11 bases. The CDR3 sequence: CASSYSGTGGAQPQHF. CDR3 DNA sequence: TGTGCCAGCAGTTACTCAGGGACAGGGGGTGCGCAGCCCCAGCATTTT.